This T cell receptor (beta chain) was retrieved from a study of blood T cell repertoires in COVID-19. About the study: Samples representing acute and convalescent COVID-19 were sourced from the United States, Italy and Spain. T cells, B-cell-depleted T cells, or PBMCs supplied cDNA or gDNA.

Only in-frame clones appear in the TCRdb table, and some are missing; sequencing was by immunoSEQ multiplex PCR. The sample holds roughly 50,000 clones, 85% to 90% seen once. Germline values: CDR1 LNHDA, CDR2 SQIVND (reference sequence). There are 15 residues in the CDR3. V trimming: 4 bases; J trimming: 2 bases; junction bases outside the gene matches: 6. The sequence came from a man between 60 and 75 years old with acute or convalescent COVID-19. Sequencing used peripheral blood. The chain employs TRBV19 and TRBJ1-2; TRBD1 agrees at 8 bases. The DNA of the CDR3 is TGTGCCAGTAGTACACCGACAGGGGAGAACTATGGCTACACCTTC. Its translation is CASSTPTGENYGYTF.